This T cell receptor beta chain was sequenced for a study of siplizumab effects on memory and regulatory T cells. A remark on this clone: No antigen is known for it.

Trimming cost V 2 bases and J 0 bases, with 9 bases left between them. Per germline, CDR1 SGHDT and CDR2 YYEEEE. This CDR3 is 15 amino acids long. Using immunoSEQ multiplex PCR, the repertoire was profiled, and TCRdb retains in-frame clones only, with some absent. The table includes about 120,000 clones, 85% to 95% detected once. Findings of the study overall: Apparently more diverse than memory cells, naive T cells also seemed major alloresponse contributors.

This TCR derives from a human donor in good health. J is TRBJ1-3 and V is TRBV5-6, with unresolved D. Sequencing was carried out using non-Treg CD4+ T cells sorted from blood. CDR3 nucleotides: TGTGCCAGCAGCTTCCGGCTTAACTCTGGAAACACCATATATTTT. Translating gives CASSFRLNSGNTIYF.